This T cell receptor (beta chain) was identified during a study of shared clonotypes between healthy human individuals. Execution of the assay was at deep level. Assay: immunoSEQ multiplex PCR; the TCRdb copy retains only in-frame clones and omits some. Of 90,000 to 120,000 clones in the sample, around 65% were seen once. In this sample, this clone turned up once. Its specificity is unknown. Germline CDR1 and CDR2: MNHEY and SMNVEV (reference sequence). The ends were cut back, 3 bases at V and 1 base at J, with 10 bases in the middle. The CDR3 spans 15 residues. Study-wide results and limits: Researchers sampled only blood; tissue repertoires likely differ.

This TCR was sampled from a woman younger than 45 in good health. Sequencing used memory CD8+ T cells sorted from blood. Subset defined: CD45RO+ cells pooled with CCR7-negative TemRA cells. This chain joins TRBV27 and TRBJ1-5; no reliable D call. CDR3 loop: CASSFLGLSNQPQHF. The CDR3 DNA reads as TGTGCCAGCAGTTTTTTGGGGTTAAGCAATCAGCCCCAGCATTTT.